This T cell receptor (beta chain) was found in a study of Tregs in tolerant kidney transplant recipients. The V and J ends lost 4 bases and 1 base respectively, with 10 bases between them. This CDR3 is built from 13 residues. Germline CDR1 is SQVTM and CDR2 is ANQGSEA. Method: immunoSEQ multiplex PCR; TCRdb's copy keeps in-frame clones and lacks some. The table has under 95,000 clones, around 93% seen once. The sequence was collected from a human donor who received a combined kidney and bone marrow transplant. This sample comprised Tregs from blood, obtained before the transplant. V usage is TRBV29-1 and J usage is TRBJ1-1; D gene unclear. CDR3 sequence: CSVARQQNTEAFF. The CDR3 DNA is TGCAGCGTTGCTAGACAACAGAACACTGAAGCTTTCTTT.